This T cell receptor (beta chain) stems from a study of molecular identifiers for immune sequencing clone quantification. Study-level points and caveats: Whereas clones above 20 RNA copies held under 1% of naive-cell molecules, they held over 98% of effector molecules. Same-barcode identical TCR molecules could make highly expanded clones look smaller than they are.

CDR3 length equals 16 residues. Germline V gene lookup returns CDR1 MGHRA and CDR2 YSYEKL. Concerning this clonotype: Its specificity is unknown. One end of the junction varies from germline; a read error may be responsible.

TCRdb re-called the PCR reads with MiXCR, one entry per CDR3 protein. The sample lists approximately 680,000 distinct CDR3 sequences; about 25% were seen once. The source is a human donor in good health. Some libraries in this study had Jurkat cell RNA spiked in. Sequencing was done on a sample of naive CD8+ T cells from blood, with Jurkat cell RNA spiked in. The subset: FACS-sorted CD8+CD4-CCR7+CD45RA+ naive T cells. The chain has TRBV4-1 and TRBJ2-7, with D unresolved. CDR3 loop: CARSQDLSGRSYEQYF. The DNA for the CDR3 is TGCGCCCGCAGCCAAGATTTGTCAGGCCGTTCCTACGAGCAGTACTTC.